This TCR beta chain derives from a study of a mutant IDH1 vaccine in newly diagnosed glioma. The assay was immunoSEQ multiplex PCR, and TCRdb's table has in-frame clones only and misses some. Among tens of thousands of clones listed, 70% to 80% were seen once. This clone is medium-sized by share. Its antigen is as yet unknown. Stated time point: baseline, week 1 (first vaccination visit). This sample's treatment: pre-vaccination baseline after standard-of-care therapy. Germline CDR1 and CDR2: SGHRS and YFSETQ. The CDR3 contains 16 residues. The germline V and J ends were trimmed by 0 bases and 5 bases, with 14 bases remaining between them. General study findings and limits: Alterations occurring in top peripheral T cell clonotypes seemed unrelated to pseudoprogression.

The receptor was derived from a man between 45 and 60 years old with glioma. V and J are TRBV5-1 and TRBJ1-4, with a tentative D call TRBD1 (5 bases). This specimen was PBMCs, taken from a glioma patient treated with radiotherapy, temozolomide or both. The CDR3 spells CASSLAGAGPNEKLFF. The CDR3 coding sequence is TGCGCCAGCAGCTTGGCCGGAGCAGGGCCGAATGAAAAACTGTTTTTT.